These 17 T cell receptor beta chains originate from one sample sequenced in a study of CD8 T cells in Susac syndrome. The authors reverse transcribed roughly 0.5 to 1 ug RNA with random hexamers. TCRdb ran MiXCR on the immunoSEQ multiplex PCR reads and lists one entry per CDR3 protein. The sample lists about 85,000 distinct CDR3 sequences, roughly 94% seen once, with roughly 0.26% in the top ten. The specimen sequenced was CD8+ T cells from PBMCs. These receptors were obtained from a human donor in good health.

This rearrangement joins TRBV27 to TRBJ2-5, with D uncertain. The V end lost 1 base, the J end lost 4 bases, and 10 bases lay between the germline ends. The CDR3 is made up of 14 amino acids. Per the germline V gene, CDR1 is MNHEY and CDR2 is SMNVEV (reference sequence). CDR3: CASSLLGRGETQYF. DNA of the CDR3: TGTGCCAGCAGTTTATTGGGCAGAGGAGAGACCCAGTACTTC.

CDR3 loop: CASRGGQGVGYTF. The CDR3 DNA follows: TGTGCCAGCAGAGGAGGACAGGGGGTCGGCTACACCTTC. The J gene is TRBJ1-2, the V gene TRBV9, with 10 bases fitting TRBD1. This CDR3 contains 13 residues. Per the germline V gene, CDR1 is SGDLS and CDR2 is YYNGEE. Losses at the gene ends were 5 bases for V and 8 bases for J; bases not matched to a gene: 6. Drawing the rest from reference TRBV9 and TRBJ1-2, the complete variable domain is DSGVTQTPKHLITATGQRVTLRCSPRSGDLSVYWYQQSLDQGLQFLIQYYNGEERAKGNILERFSAQQFPDLHSELNLSSLELGDSALYFCASRGGQGVGYTFGSGTRLTVV.

CDR3 bases: TGTGCTAGTGGTTTGCCACAGGGGGCGCAGTACGAGCAGTACGTC. Protein sequence: CASGLPQGAQYEQYV. The chain recombines TRBV12-5 with TRBJ2-7, with TRBD1 matching over 9 bases. The CDR3 contains 15 residues. Germline loops: CDR1 LGHNT, CDR2 FRNRAP. V gave up 2 bases and J gave up 4 bases; unmatched junction bases: 6.

This clonotype came up once. This sequence joins TRBV9 and TRBJ1-5, with D possibly TRBD1 on 6 matching bases. V dropped 1 base and J dropped 6 bases, with 14 bases sitting between them. CDR1 is SGDLS, CDR2 YYNGEE, per germline. The CDR3 length is 15 residues. CDR3: CASSVWGAQGQPQHF. The CDR3, as DNA: TGTGCCAGCAGCGTATGGGGGGCACAGGGTCAGCCCCAGCATTTT.

The chain joins TRBV7-2 to TRBJ1-1, with D unclear. The V end lost 5 bases, the J end lost 5 bases, and 21 bases lay between the germline ends. The CDR3 is made up of 16 amino acids. The germline V gene has CDR1 SGHTA and CDR2 FQGNSA. In DNA form, the CDR3 reads TGTGCCAGCAGCCCTACCCGGACGCCCGCCGGGACTGAAGCTTTCTTT. Its translation: CASSPTRTPAGTEAFF.

The chain recombines TRBV13 with TRBJ2-1; D is unclear. Per germline, CDR1 PRHDT and CDR2 FYEKMQ (reference sequence). V lost 1 base and J lost 9, with 13 bases in between. The CDR3 has 14 residues. CDR3 coding DNA: TGTGCCAGCAGCTTAGAGCCTGGGTGGGGTGAGCAGTTCTTC. This gives the protein CASSLEPGWGEQFF.

The CDR3 loop reads CASSGLGGRLDNEQFF. CDR3 in DNA: TGTGCCAGCAGCGGCCTCGGGGGGCGATTAGACAATGAGCAGTTCTTC. The chain carries TRBV9 and TRBJ2-1; D is possibly TRBD2 (7 bases). The ends were cut back, 3 bases at V and 5 bases at J, with 18 bases in the middle. The CDR3 runs 16 residues. The germline V gene encodes CDR1 SGDLS and CDR2 YYNGEE. Full variable domain (outside the CDR3, taken from reference TRBV9 and TRBJ2-1): DSGVTQTPKHLITATGQRVTLRCSPRSGDLSVYWYQQSLDQGLQFLIQYYNGEERAKGNILERFSAQQFPDLHSELNLSSLELGDSALYFCASSGLGGRLDNEQFFGPGTRLTVL.

The chain recombines TRBV20-1 with TRBJ2-3, with TRBD2 identical over 15 bases. The CDR3 is 15 residues long. V shed 5 bases, J shed 3 bases, and the junction held 3 bases outside the gene matches. Looked up from germline, CDR1 is DFQATT and CDR2 is SNEGSKA (reference sequence). This CDR3 reads CSAPGTSGRTDTQYF. As DNA, the CDR3 is TGCAGTGCTCCCGGGACTAGCGGGAGGACAGATACGCAGTATTTT.

The chain uses TRBV29-1 and TRBJ1-4; 10 bases align to TRBD1. V dropped 7 bases and J dropped 5; count of bases not matched to a gene: 4. Germline CDR1 and CDR2: SQVTM and ANQGSEA. The length of the CDR3 is 13 residues. CDR3 region: CSGADRGNEKLFF. The CDR3 nucleotides read TGCAGCGGGGCGGACAGGGGGAATGAAAAACTGTTTTTT. Together with reference TRBV29-1 and TRBJ1-4, the CDR3 gives the full variable domain: SAVISQKPSRDICQRGTSLTIQCQVDSQVTMMFWYRQQPGQSLTLIATANQGSEATYESGFVIDKFPISRPNLTFSTLTVSNMSPEDSSIYLCSGADRGNEKLFFGSGTQLSVL.

This clonotype was picked up one time. The chain's CDR3 is CATSDSRTGNTGELFF. DNA for the CDR3: TGTGCCACCAGTGATTCTAGGACGGGGAACACCGGGGAGCTGTTTTTT. V is TRBV24-1 and J is TRBJ2-2, with D unresolved. The CDR3 runs to 16 residues. The germline CDR1 and CDR2 sequences are KGHDR and SFDVKD. V lost 2 bases and J 1 base, leaving 10 bases between the germline ends.

This chain links TRBV6-5 with TRBJ2-7; 11 positions match TRBD2. J was trimmed by 1 base and V by 4 bases; bases with no gene match: 6. The CDR3 is 16 residues long. The germline V gene has CDR1 MNHEY and CDR2 SVGAGI. The CDR3 here is CASSFLTSGISYEQYV. The CDR3 DNA reads as TGTGCCAGCAGTTTCCTGACTAGCGGGATATCCTACGAGCAGTACGTC.

This sequence joins TRBV9 and TRBJ2-3, with 8 bases matching TRBD2. The trim removed 3 bases at V and 3 bases at J, leaving 3 bases unmatched. CDR3 length equals 14 residues. Germline-derived CDR1 and CDR2 are SGDLS and YYNGEE. CDR3 region: CASSAGRATDTQYF. CDR3 bases: TGTGCCAGCAGCGCCGGGAGGGCAACAGATACGCAGTATTTT.

This chain joins TRBV19 and TRBJ1-5, with 8 positions matching TRBD1. J was trimmed by 0 bases and V by 7 bases; bases with no gene match: 5. The CDR3 has 15 residues. Germline loops: CDR1 LNHDA, CDR2 SQIVND (reference sequence). The DNA of the CDR3 is TGTGCCAGTACCGCGACAGGGGATAGCAATCAGCCCCAGCATTTT. Residues: CASTATGDSNQPQHF.

V and J are TRBV2 and TRBJ2-1; no definite D call. The CDR3 has 17 amino acids. Trimming pared 0 bases from V and 2 bases from J, leaving 14 bases between. In germline, CDR1 is SNHLY, CDR2 FYNNEI. CDR3 sequence reads: CASSEANRAVPYNEQFF. CDR3 DNA: TGTGCCAGCAGTGAAGCGAATCGGGCAGTCCCCTACAATGAGCAGTTCTTC.

The V gene is TRBV29-1, the J gene TRBJ1-4; 9 positions match TRBD1. V dropped 7 bases and J dropped 5; count of bases not matched to a gene: 11. The CDR3 spans 15 residues. Germline loops: CDR1 SQVTM, CDR2 ANQGSEA. This CDR3 is CSAKETGGKNEKLFF. Here the CDR3 DNA reads TGCAGCGCAAAAGAGACAGGGGGGAAGAATGAAAAACTGTTTTTT.

The chain couples TRBV5-6 to TRBJ2-7; D gene ambiguous. The V and J ends lost 0 bases and 4 bases respectively, with 8 bases between them. CDR3 length: 13 residues. Looked up from germline, CDR1 is SGHDT and CDR2 is YYEEEE. The CDR3 protein is CASSLGPAYEQYF. In DNA form, the CDR3 reads TGTGCCAGCAGCTTGGGTCCCGCGTACGAGCAGTACTTC.

The chain employs TRBV9 and TRBJ1-1; 8 bases match TRBD1. Germline lookup yields CDR1 SGDLS and CDR2 YYNGEE. The length of the CDR3 is 17 residues. Trimming removed 4 bases from V and 2 bases from J; junction bases left unmatched: 13. The CDR3 loop reads CASSPRQGTVGNTEAFF. DNA of the CDR3: TGTGCCAGCAGCCCCCGACAGGGGACTGTTGGAAACACTGAAGCTTTCTTT.